This is a list of T cell receptor beta chains from one sample in a study of shared clonotypes between healthy human individuals. Sequencing used immunoSEQ multiplex PCR; TCRdb keeps in-frame clones, though not all of them. The table lists a few million clones, 80% to 95% of them singletons. Sequencing was done on a sample of naive CD4+ T cells from PBMCs. These receptors were obtained from a man aged 18 to 35 in good health. Some clones in this sample may be carry-over from other donors' samples. Both conserved end residues are part of each CDR3. Fields, in order: clone size, D gene, J gene, V gene, CDR3 protein, CDR3 DNA. A D gene is named only where the DNA matches it firmly. Size tells how often a clone was seen (once, few, many) or the class of an expanded clone, and some rows leave it out.

>NA|NA|TRBJ2-7|TRBV27
CASSSGPGSSYEQYF
TGTGCCAGCAGTTCGGGCCCTGGGAGCTCCTACGAGCAGTACTTC
>NA|NA|TRBJ2-1|TRBV19
CASSISGNSYNEQFF
TGTGCCAGTAGTATCTCAGGGAACTCCTACAATGAGCAGTTCTTC
>NA|TRBD2|TRBJ2-3|TRBV19
CASRDGRAGGTDTQYF
TGTGCCAGCCGCGACGGGAGGGCCGGGGGCACAGATACGCAGTATTTT
>NA|TRBD2|TRBJ2-7|TRBV28
CATSGRISPEQYF
TGTGCCACTAGCGGGAGAATTAGCCCCGAGCAGTACTTC
>NA|NA|TRBJ2-7|TRBV10-3
CAIRTAPGVYEQYF
TGTGCCATCAGGACAGCCCCTGGGGTCTACGAGCAGTACTTC
>NA|NA|TRBJ2-2|TRBV4-2
CASSQDRLGPGELFF
TGTGCCAGCAGCCAAGATCGACTAGGACCCGGGGAGCTGTTTTTT
>NA|NA|TRBJ2-1|TRBV4-1
CASSQGRANEQFF
TGCGCCAGCAGCCAAGGGAGGGCCAATGAGCAGTTCTTC
>NA|NA|TRBJ1-2|TRBV6-5
CASSYSANYGYTF
TGTGCCAGCAGTTACTCAGCCAACTATGGCTACACCTTC
>NA|TRBD2|TRBJ2-4|TRBV28
CASSLGVGRADKNIQYF
TGTGCCAGCAGTTTAGGTGTAGGGAGGGCCGACAAAAACATTCAGTACTTC
>NA|NA|TRBJ2-6|TRBV7-2
CASSFLGGLRSGANVLTF
TGTGCCAGCAGCTTTCTCGGGGGGCTGCGCTCTGGGGCCAACGTCCTGACTTTC
>NA|NA|TRBJ2-3|TRBV18
CASSPYPEGDTQYF
TGTGCCAGCTCACCCTACCCCGAAGGGGATACGCAGTATTTT
>NA|NA|TRBJ1-2|TRBV4-1
CASTTGNYGYTF
TGCGCCAGCACTACAGGAAACTATGGCTACACCTTC
>NA|NA|TRBJ2-3|TRBV6-1
CASTMEGGTDTQYF
TGTGCCAGCACTATGGAGGGCGGCACAGATACGCAGTATTTT
>NA|TRBD2|TRBJ2-1|TRBV4-2
CASSQDHSGSLNNEQFF
TGTGCCAGCAGCCAAGATCATAGCGGGAGTCTCAACAATGAGCAGTTCTTC
>NA|NA|TRBJ2-5|TRBV5-4
CASSLAETQYF
TGTGCCAGCAGCTTGGCGGAGACCCAGTACTTC
>NA|NA|TRBJ2-1|TRBV7-3
CASSPGTPPDEQFF
TGTGCCAGCAGCCCCGGGACGCCGCCGGATGAGCAGTTCTTC
>NA|NA|TRBJ1-1|TRBV18
CASSQGATEAFF
TGTGCCAGCTCCCAGGGTGCCACTGAAGCTTTCTTT
>NA|NA|TRBJ1-4|TRBV2
CASRRHRDLFTGTNEKLFF
TGTGCCAGCAGACGACACCGGGACCTATTCACAGGAACTAATGAAAAACTGTTTTTT
>NA|NA|TRBJ2-5|TRBV25-1
CASRSPGARGTQYF
TGTGCCAGCAGGAGTCCAGGGGCACGGGGGACCCAGTACTTC
>once|NA|TRBJ2-7|TRBV7-3
CASSPGRYEQYF
TGTGCCAGCAGCCCGGGGCGCTACGAGCAGTACTTC
>NA|NA|TRBJ1-1|TRBV5-1
CASSLQPGEAFF
TGCGCCAGCAGCTTGCAGCCGGGTGAAGCTTTCTTT
>NA|TRBD1|TRBJ2-5|TRBV11-3
CASSRDSRRETQYF
TGTGCCAGCAGCCGGGACAGCCGCCGGGAGACCCAGTACTTC
>once|NA|TRBJ1-2|TRBV28
CASSPEDSPNYGYTF
TGTGCCAGCAGTCCTGAGGACAGTCCTAACTATGGCTACACCTTC
>NA|NA|TRBJ2-7|TRBV5-1
CASSFGQGGSYEQYF
TGCGCCAGCAGCTTTGGGCAGGGGGGCTCCTACGAGCAGTACTTC
>NA|TRBD2|TRBJ2-7|TRBV19
CASSLAGTAYEQYF
TGTGCCAGTAGCCTAGCGGGGACAGCCTACGAGCAGTACTTC
>once|TRBD2|TRBJ2-7|TRBV19
CASSRRTSGSKTYEQYF
TGTGCCAGTAGTAGAAGAACTAGCGGGAGTAAGACCTACGAGCAGTACTTC
>NA|NA|TRBJ2-7|TRBV7-2
CASSLVAQAYEQYF
TGTGCCAGCAGCTTAGTCGCCCAGGCCTACGAGCAGTACTTC
>once|TRBD2|TRBJ2-5|TRBV9
CASSAGLAYKETQYF
TGTGCCAGCAGCGCCGGACTAGCATATAAAGAGACCCAGTACTTC
>NA|NA|TRBJ2-1|TRBV4-3
CASSHAPPGDNEQFF
TGCGCCAGCAGCCACGCCCCGCCAGGGGACAATGAGCAGTTCTTC
>NA|TRBD1|TRBJ2-1|TRBV6-9
CASSFRGGSRVSSYNEQFF
TGTGCCAGCAGTTTCCGAGGGGGCTCGCGGGTGAGCTCCTACAATGAGCAGTTCTTC
>NA|NA|TRBJ1-4|TRBV5-1
CASSLAGGSTNEKLFF
TGCGCCAGCAGCTTGGCCGGGGGTTCAACTAATGAAAAACTGTTTTTT
>NA|NA|TRBJ1-5|TRBV28
CASSSTGLSNQPQHF
TGTGCCAGCAGTTCGACGGGCCTTAGCAATCAGCCCCAGCATTTT
>NA|NA|TRBJ2-7|TRBV5-1
CASSLGQRYEQYF
TGCGCCAGCAGCTTGGGACAAAGGTACGAGCAGTACTTC
>NA|NA|TRBJ2-1|TRBV5-6
CASSLAPGRAYNEQFF
TGTGCCAGCAGCTTGGCCCCCGGCCGGGCCTACAATGAGCAGTTCTTC
>NA|NA|TRBJ2-5|TRBV11-3
CASSLGGSRGQETQYF
TGTGCCAGCAGCTTAGGTGGGAGCCGAGGGCAAGAGACCCAGTACTTC
>few|NA|TRBJ1-2|TRBV4-1
CASSQDQGGYTF
TGCGCCAGCAGCCAAGATCAGGGTGGCTACACCTTC
>NA|NA|TRBJ1-1|TRBV7-2
CASSLGGSGTEAFF
TGTGCCAGCAGCTTAGGGGGCAGCGGAACTGAAGCTTTCTTT
>NA|NA|TRBJ2-1|TRBV28
CASRASSPGVSYNEQFF
TGTGCCAGCAGGGCTAGTAGCCCTGGAGTCTCCTACAATGAGCAGTTCTTC
>NA|TRBD2|TRBJ2-1|TRBV5-1
CASSLIAGDYNEQFF
TGCGCCAGCAGCTTGATAGCGGGAGATTACAATGAGCAGTTCTTC
>NA|NA|TRBJ2-1|TRBV6-6
CASSYGVSSYNEQFF
TGTGCCAGCAGTTACGGGGTCAGCTCCTACAATGAGCAGTTCTTC
>NA|TRBD2|TRBJ2-1|TRBV7-7
CASSLSEASGRTYNEQFF
TGTGCCAGCAGCTTAAGCGAGGCTAGCGGAAGAACCTACAATGAGCAGTTCTTC
>NA|NA|TRBJ1-5|TRBV2
CASSESGANQPQHF
TGTGCCAGCAGTGAATCAGGGGCCAATCAGCCCCAGCATTTT
>NA|NA|TRBJ2-1|TRBV29-1
CSAHPGGRSTEQFF
TGCAGCGCCCACCCCGGAGGGCGGTCGACTGAGCAGTTCTTC
>NA|NA|TRBJ2-6|TRBV9
CASGSVSRANVLTF
TGTGCCAGCGGGTCGGTTTCCCGGGCCAACGTCCTGACTTTC
>NA|TRBD2|TRBJ2-7|TRBV30
CAWSAGTSGGREQYF
TGTGCCTGGAGCGCCGGGACTAGCGGGGGGCGGGAGCAGTACTTC
>NA|TRBD2|TRBJ2-3|TRBV28
CASSLQRESTDTQYF
TGTGCCAGCAGTTTACAGCGGGAGAGCACAGATACGCAGTATTTT
>NA|TRBD2|TRBJ2-1|TRBV2
CASSEQVAGYNEQFF
TGTGCCAGCAGTGAACAGGTAGCGGGGTACAATGAGCAGTTCTTC
>NA|TRBD1|TRBJ1-1|TRBV5-8
CASSTGANRNTEAFF
TGTGCCAGCAGTACAGGGGCGAACCGGAACACTGAAGCTTTCTTT
>NA|TRBD1|TRBJ2-7|TRBV28
CASSSFADPRGQGQYF
TGTGCCAGCAGTTCCTTCGCGGACCCAAGGGGGCAGGGGCAGTACTTC
>NA|TRBD1|TRBJ2-2|TRBV7-6
CASRTLQGKDTGELFF
TGTGCCAGCAGAACTTTACAGGGGAAAGACACCGGGGAGCTGTTTTTT
>once|NA|TRBJ1-4|TRBV18
CASSPSGGEKLFF
TGTGCCAGCTCACCTTCGGGGGGCGAAAAACTGTTTTTT
>NA|TRBD1|TRBJ2-1|TRBV27
CASSSGQTSNNEQFF
TGTGCCAGCAGTTCGGGACAGACTTCAAACAATGAGCAGTTCTTC
>NA|NA|TRBJ2-7|TRBV28
CASSPQGPGDEQYF
TGTGCCAGCAGTCCCCAGGGCCCCGGAGACGAGCAGTACTTC
>NA|TRBD1|TRBJ2-5|TRBV6-1
CASRTGVQETQYF
TGTGCCAGCAGGACAGGGGTCCAAGAGACCCAGTACTTC
>NA|NA|TRBJ2-7|TRBV19
CASSPDKANLGREQYF
TGTGCCAGTAGCCCAGACAAGGCAAACTTGGGGCGCGAGCAGTACTTC